The 26 T cell receptor beta chains presented below share a single source sample, sequenced in a study of blood T cell repertoires in COVID-19. Repertoires were generated with immunoSEQ multiplex PCR, while TCRdb's copy carries only in-frame clones and drops some. The sample includes 130,000 to 150,000 clones, over 75% of them seen just once. Sequenced sample: PBMCs or T cells enriched from blood (not recorded which). These receptor sequences come from a woman in her thirties with acute COVID-19.

The chain recombines TRBV28 with TRBJ2-3, with 7 positions matching TRBD2. This CDR3 region has 14 residues. Germline assignment: CDR1 MDHEN and CDR2 SYDVKM. Trimming cost V 3 bases and J 3 bases; bases outside gene matches: 3. CDR3 DNA sequence: TGTGCCAGCAGTTTCGGCGGGAGTACAGATACGCAGTATTTT. Protein product: CASSFGGSTDTQYF.

The gene calls are TRBV15 and TRBJ1-5, with 7 bases lining up with TRBD1. The CDR3 sequence is 18 residues long. V gave up 5 bases and J gave up 2 bases; unmatched junction bases: 15. The germline V gene encodes CDR1 LNHNV and CDR2 YYDKDF (reference sequence). CDR3 in DNA: TGTGCCACCAGCGCAGAATCAAATACAGGGGTCGGCAATCAGCCCCAGCATTTT. It codes for CATSAESNTGVGNQPQHF. Looking up the rest from reference TRBV15 and TRBJ1-5 gives the full variable domain: DAMVIQNPRYQVTQFGKPVTLSCSQTLNHNVMYWYQQKSSQAPKLLFHYYDKDFNNEADTPDNFQSRRPNTSFCFLDIRSPGLGDTAMYLCATSAESNTGVGNQPQHFGDGTRLSIL.

The chain joins TRBV7-2 to TRBJ1-3; TRBD1 matches 7 bases. The CDR3 loop spans 15 amino acids. Germline V gene lookup returns CDR1 SGHTA and CDR2 FQGNSA. With 2 bases clipped from V and 2 bases from J, the junction kept 3 bases outside the gene matches. The CDR3 is CASSLQTGTGNTIYF. In DNA, the CDR3 is TGTGCCAGCAGCTTACAGACAGGGACTGGAAACACCATATATTTT.

This chain connects TRBV28 to TRBJ1-5, with 9 nucleotides matching TRBD1. CDR1 and CDR2 (germline): MDHEN, SYDVKM. Trimming cost V 1 base and J 2 bases; bases outside gene matches: 6. The CDR3 contains 17 residues. The CDR3 sequence: CASSLSPRQGGNQPQHF. CDR3 nucleotides: TGTGCCAGCAGTTTATCCCCCCGACAGGGGGGCAATCAGCCCCAGCATTTT. Together with reference TRBV28 and TRBJ1-5, the CDR3 gives the full variable domain: DVKVTQSSRYLVKRTGEKVFLECVQDMDHENMFWYRQDPGLGLRLIYFSYDVKMKEKGDIPEGYSVSREKKERFSLILESASTNQTSMYLCASSLSPRQGGNQPQHFGDGTRLSIL.

The chain joins TRBV29-1 to TRBJ2-7; no reliable D call. V lost 0 bases and J 0 bases, leaving 6 bases between the germline ends. The CDR3 contains 13 residues. Germline V gene sequence: CDR1 SQVTM, CDR2 ANQGSEA. The CDR3 loop is CSVEESGSYEQYF. CDR3 coding DNA: TGCAGCGTTGAAGAGTCGGGCTCCTACGAGCAGTACTTC.

The chain has TRBV9 and TRBJ2-2; D ambiguous. The germline gives CDR1 SGDLS, CDR2 YYNGEE. The V gene lost 4 bases and the J gene lost 6 bases, with 16 bases spanning the gap. The CDR3 runs 15 residues. CDR3 coding DNA: TGTGCCAGCAGCCCACTCCATTCCGATCCCGGGGAGCTGTTTTTT. It encodes CASSPLHSDPGELFF.

This clone was observed a few times. V is TRBV6-4 and J is TRBJ2-1; D is uncertain. The CDR3 has 15 amino acids. V was shortened by 0 bases and J by 8 bases, with 14 bases between the two germline ends. Germline V gives CDR1 MRHNA, CDR2 SNTAGT. The CDR3: CASSDSIESFDEQFF. The CDR3 coding sequence is TGTGCCAGCAGTGACTCGATTGAGAGTTTCGATGAGCAGTTCTTC.

This chain links TRBV30 with TRBJ2-5, with 7 nucleotides matching TRBD1. Per the germline V gene, CDR1 is GTSNPN and CDR2 is SVGIG (reference sequence). The CDR3 runs 14 residues. V shed 1 base, J shed 4 bases, and the junction held 6 bases outside the gene matches. CDR3 residues: CAWSDVTGVETQYF. CDR3 bases: TGTGCCTGGAGTGACGTCACAGGGGTAGAGACCCAGTACTTC.

This sequence joins TRBV4-1 and TRBJ1-6, with D unresolved. This CDR3 contains 14 residues. V was cut by 2 bases and J by 6 bases, with 8 bases left in between. The V gene's germline CDR1 is MGHRA and CDR2 YSYEKL. CDR3 coding DNA: TGCGCCAGCAGCCAATCACTGATTAATTCACCCCTCCACTTT. It is translated as CASSQSLINSPLHF.

The genes are TRBV28 and TRBJ2-2; 10 bases map to TRBD2. Germline values: CDR1 MDHEN, CDR2 SYDVKM. The junction had 16 bases not matched to a gene; V was cut back by 6 bases and J by 6 bases. The CDR3 has 18 residues. CDR3 residues: CASSRPFSSGSTAGELFF. The CDR3 nucleotides are TGTGCCAGCAGCCGACCATTCTCTAGCGGGAGTACCGCCGGGGAGCTGTTTTTT.

The chain has TRBV5-1 and TRBJ2-7, with 7 bases fitting TRBD2. This CDR3 region has 13 residues. J was trimmed by 5 bases and V by 2 bases; bases with no gene match: 4. CDR1 and CDR2 (germline): SGHRS, YFSETQ. The chain's CDR3 is CASSFGGGDEQYF. The CDR3 bases are TGCGCCAGCAGCTTTGGCGGGGGTGACGAGCAGTACTTC. The full variable domain, its missing parts supplied by reference TRBV5-1 and TRBJ2-7, is KAGVTQTPRYLIKTRGQQVTLSCSPISGHRSVSWYQQTPGQGLQFLFEYFSETQRNKGNFPGRFSGRQFSNSRSEMNVSTLELGDSALYLCASSFGGGDEQYFGPGTRLTVT.

The genes are TRBV9 and TRBJ2-5, with D perhaps TRBD2 (6 bases). CDR3 size: 18 residues. The germline V and J ends were trimmed by 1 base and 2 bases, with 21 bases remaining between them. Germline CDR1 is SGDLS and CDR2 is YYNGEE. The CDR3 spells CASSVSVGGRGGQETQYF. In nucleotides, the CDR3 is TGTGCCAGCAGCGTAAGCGTGGGTGGGAGAGGAGGGCAAGAGACCCAGTACTTC.

CDR3 in amino acids: CARARGARNQPQHF. The CDR3 DNA reads TGCGCCAGAGCCAGGGGTGCCCGGAATCAGCCCCAGCATTTT. This sequence joins TRBV10-1 and TRBJ1-5; TRBD1 is a possible D gene (6 bases). The CDR3 loop spans 14 amino acids. Germline V lookup: CDR1 WNHNN, CDR2 SYGVQD (reference sequence). The V end was cut by 9 bases, the J end by 4 bases, with 16 bases between.

The rearrangement joins TRBV27 to TRBJ2-1, with 9 positions matching TRBD2. J gave up 6 bases and V 0 bases, and 3 bases lay outside the gene matches. The CDR3 is 15 residues long. Germline CDR1 and CDR2: MNHEY and SMNVEV (reference sequence). CDR3 loop: CASSLSGLATNEQFF. CDR3 sequence (DNA): TGTGCCAGCAGTTTATCCGGACTAGCGACCAATGAGCAGTTCTTC.

CDR3 coding DNA: TGTGCCAGCAGCCCAGACAGGGGCTCCTACAATGAGCAGTTCTTC. Amino acid sequence: CASSPDRGSYNEQFF. This chain joins TRBV7-2 and TRBJ2-1; 8 bases are a match to TRBD1. The CDR3 length is 15 residues. J lost 0 bases, V lost 5 bases, and 3 bases had no gene match. From germline, CDR1 is SGHTA and CDR2 FQGNSA.

V and J are TRBV2 and TRBJ2-5, with 7 bases lining up with TRBD1. This CDR3 contains 14 residues. J gave up 2 bases and V 4 bases, and 4 bases lay outside the gene matches. Germline V CDR1 and CDR2: SNHLY, FYNNEI. The CDR3 DNA is TGTGCCAGCAGTGGGCCAGGGGGACAAGAGACCCAGTACTTC. It codes for CASSGPGGQETQYF.

The genes are TRBV27 and TRBJ2-3, with D tentatively TRBD2 (5 bases). The ends were cut back, 11 bases at V and 0 bases at J, with 15 bases in the middle. The CDR3 totals 14 residues. Germline CDR1 MNHEY, CDR2 SMNVEV (reference sequence). The DNA of the CDR3 is TGTGCCTCAGCGGAGCGGATAAGCACAGATACGCAGTATTTT. It codes for CASAERISTDTQYF.

This sequence joins TRBV12-3 or TRBV12-4 and TRBJ1-2; tentative D call: TRBD1 (6 bases). The CDR3 runs to 11 residues. The V gene lost 3 bases and the J gene lost 8 bases, with 7 bases spanning the gap. The CDR3 bases are TGTGCCAGCAGTTTTGGGGGCGGCTACACCTTC. Amino acid sequence: CASSFGGGYTF.

For the CDR3, the DNA is TGTGCCAGCAGCTTACAGGGGGCGCCTGGCTACACCTTC. The encoded protein is CASSLQGAPGYTF. The rearrangement links TRBV7-9 to TRBJ1-2; TRBD1 agrees at 8 bases. The germline V gene encodes CDR1 SEHNR and CDR2 FQNEAQ (reference sequence). There are 13 residues in the CDR3. With 2 bases clipped from V and 7 bases from J, the junction kept 3 bases outside the gene matches.

The V gene is TRBV7-9, the J gene TRBJ2-3, with 8 bases that match TRBD2. The CDR3 is 16 residues long. V was pared by 4 bases and J by 0 bases, with 6 bases of the junction left unmatched. Germline values: CDR1 SEHNR, CDR2 FQNEAQ (reference sequence). The CDR3 DNA reads as TGTGCCAGCAGCTCAATATTAGCGGGAAGCACAGATACGCAGTATTTT. Translated: CASSSILAGSTDTQYF.

This chain uses TRBV5-1 with TRBJ2-1; D unresolved. Germline CDR1 SGHRS, CDR2 YFSETQ. The CDR3 runs to 13 residues. With 1 base removed from V and 9 bases from J, the gap between germline ends came to 11 bases. The CDR3 DNA follows: TGCGCCAGCAGCTTGAATGAGCGCCCTGAGCAGTTCTTC. It translates to CASSLNERPEQFF.

J is TRBJ2-5 and V is TRBV5-4; the D gene is possibly TRBD2 (6 bases). V gave up 4 bases and J gave up 1 base, with 8 bases separating them. This CDR3 is 13 amino acids long. Germline CDR1 reads SGHNT; CDR2 reads YYREEE (reference sequence). The CDR3: CASSPGGQETQYF. The DNA for the CDR3 is TGTGCCAGCAGCCCCGGGGGCCAAGAGACCCAGTACTTC.

The V and J genes are TRBV28 and TRBJ1-2, with TRBD1 identical over 10 bases. The V gene end was trimmed by 3 bases and the J gene end by 6 bases; junction bases not matched to a gene: 19. CDR3 length: 19 residues. Germline CDR1 is MDHEN and CDR2 is SYDVKM. The CDR3 region is CASSFQVLKPGQGSDGYTF. Written as DNA, the CDR3 is TGTGCCAGCAGTTTTCAGGTTTTAAAGCCGGGACAGGGGTCGGATGGCTACACCTTC.

The V and J genes are TRBV6-2 or TRBV6-3 and TRBJ2-7; D is uncertain. The CDR3 runs 12 residues. CDR1 is MNHEY and CDR2 is SVGEGT in the germline V gene. V was cut by 4 bases and J by 2 bases, with 6 bases left in between. Here the CDR3 reads CASSSDTYEQYF. The CDR3, as DNA: TGTGCCAGCAGTTCAGACACCTACGAGCAGTACTTC.

The DNA for the CDR3 is TGTGCCAGCTGGACTGATACCTCCTACAATGAGCAGTTCTTC. Its protein is CASWTDTSYNEQFF. The chain links TRBV2 to TRBJ2-1; D perhaps matches TRBD2 (5 bases). With 8 bases removed from V and 0 bases from J, the gap between germline ends came to 11 bases. Per germline, CDR1 SNHLY and CDR2 FYNNEI. The CDR3 is made up of 14 amino acids.

The chain recombines TRBV7-9 with TRBJ2-7, with a weak D call TRBD2 (6 bases). This CDR3 has 16 amino acids. Per the germline V gene, CDR1 is SEHNR and CDR2 is FQNEAQ (reference sequence). The ends were cut back, 1 base at V and 1 base at J, with 14 bases in the middle. The CDR3 reads CASSLVFAGYSYEQYF. The CDR3 DNA reads TGTGCCAGCAGCTTAGTATTCGCGGGGTATTCCTACGAGCAGTACTTC.